A selection of T cell receptor beta chains follows, all from one sample in a study of shared clonotypes between healthy human individuals. The repertoire was sequenced with immunoSEQ multiplex PCR; TCRdb's copy has only in-frame clones and lacks some. This repertoire shows over 850,000 clones, roughly 74% found once; its top ten account for roughly 0.57%. The sequenced material came from memory CD4+ T cells from PBMCs. The receptors originated from a young man in good health. Some clones in this sample may be carry-over from other donors' samples. The CDR3 runs from the conserved cysteine through the conserved F or W. A D gene is named only where the DNA matches it firmly. Clone size is given for some rows only: seen once, a few or many times, or a class if the clone is expanded.

D gene: TRBD2; J gene: TRBJ2-5; V gene: TRBV28; clone size: once; CDR3 DNA: TGTGCCAGCACCCTAGCGGGGATACAAGAGACCCAGTACTTC; CDR3 protein: CASTLAGIQETQYF
D gene: -; J gene: TRBJ2-7; V gene: TRBV28; clone size: once; CDR3 DNA: TGTGCCAGCAGTTTTCGCGGGAATGCCCACGAGCAGTACTTC; CDR3 protein: CASSFRGNAHEQYF
D gene: TRBD1; J gene: TRBJ1-1; V gene: TRBV14; clone size: -; CDR3 DNA: TGTGCCAGCAGCTCCACAGGGGGCCCGAGCACTGAAGCTTTCTTT; CDR3 protein: CASSSTGGPSTEAFF
D gene: TRBD1; J gene: TRBJ2-5; V gene: TRBV5-6; clone size: -; CDR3 DNA: TGTGCCAGCAGCCGGACAGGGTGGGAGACCCAGTACTTC; CDR3 protein: CASSRTGWETQYF
D gene: -; J gene: TRBJ2-4; V gene: TRBV11-2; clone size: -; CDR3 DNA: TGTGCCAGCAGCTTCAAGGGCACAGCCAAAAACATTCAGTACTTC; CDR3 protein: CASSFKGTAKNIQYF
D gene: TRBD1; J gene: TRBJ2-3; V gene: TRBV28; clone size: -; CDR3 DNA: TGTGCCAGCAGTATAGCGCAGGGGGCGTCGGATACGCAGTATTTT; CDR3 protein: CASSIAQGASDTQYF
D gene: -; J gene: TRBJ2-1; V gene: TRBV5-4; clone size: -; CDR3 DNA: TGTGCCAGCAGCTTGGAAGGGGGACGTTCCTACAATGAGCAGTTCTTC; CDR3 protein: CASSLEGGRSYNEQFF
D gene: -; J gene: TRBJ2-2; V gene: TRBV19; clone size: -; CDR3 DNA: TGTGCCAGTAAGGCAGGTAACACCGGGGAGCTGTTTTTT; CDR3 protein: CASKAGNTGELFF
D gene: TRBD2; J gene: TRBJ2-2; V gene: TRBV7-9; clone size: -; CDR3 DNA: TGTGCCAGCAGCTGGGGACTAGGTCTCGCCGGGGAGCTGTTTTTT; CDR3 protein: CASSWGLGLAGELFF
D gene: TRBD1; J gene: TRBJ1-5; V gene: TRBV28; clone size: -; CDR3 DNA: TGTGCCAGCAGTTTGGGACAGGGTCGCAGCAATCAGCCCCAGCATTTT; CDR3 protein: CASSLGQGRSNQPQHF
D gene: TRBD1; J gene: TRBJ1-2; V gene: TRBV18; clone size: once; CDR3 DNA: TGTGCCAGCTCACCAGTTATCGCAGGGGGCAGCGGCGGCTACACCTTC; CDR3 protein: CASSPVIAGGSGGYTF
D gene: TRBD1; J gene: TRBJ2-2; V gene: TRBV6-1; clone size: -; CDR3 DNA: TGTGCCAGCAACCAACAGGGGGCGTTGGGGGAGCTGTTTTTT; CDR3 protein: CASNQQGALGELFF
D gene: -; J gene: TRBJ2-2; V gene: TRBV5-4; clone size: -; CDR3 DNA: TGTGCCAGCAGCTTGGGGGGCAGGGTCGCCGGGGAGCTGTTTTTT; CDR3 protein: CASSLGGRVAGELFF
D gene: -; J gene: TRBJ2-5; V gene: TRBV7-4; clone size: -; CDR3 DNA: TGTGCCAGCAGCTTAGGGCTCACTCAAGAGACCCAGTACTTC; CDR3 protein: CASSLGLTQETQYF
D gene: -; J gene: TRBJ2-5; V gene: TRBV2; clone size: -; CDR3 DNA: TGTGCCAGCAGTGGGGACGGCTCCCGACGGGAGACCCAGTACTTC; CDR3 protein: CASSGDGSRRETQYF
D gene: -; J gene: TRBJ1-2; V gene: TRBV27; clone size: -; CDR3 DNA: TGTGCCAGCAGTGGTTGGGGCAGGGCTGGCTACACCTTC; CDR3 protein: CASSGWGRAGYTF
D gene: -; J gene: TRBJ1-5; V gene: TRBV18; clone size: -; CDR3 DNA: TGTGCCAGCTCACCAAGTGGGGAGCCCCAGCATTTT; CDR3 protein: CASSPSGEPQHF
D gene: -; J gene: TRBJ2-5; V gene: TRBV11-2; clone size: -; CDR3 DNA: TGTGCCAGCAGCCCCGGCGAGTTCGGGACGACCCAGTACTTC; CDR3 protein: CASSPGEFGTTQYF
D gene: TRBD1; J gene: TRBJ2-3; V gene: TRBV6-6; clone size: -; CDR3 DNA: TGTGCCAGCAGTCCGCGGACAGGGGAACGCACAGATACGCAGTATTTT; CDR3 protein: CASSPRTGERTDTQYF
D gene: -; J gene: TRBJ1-3; V gene: TRBV5-5; clone size: once; CDR3 DNA: TGTGCCAGCAGCTTTTATCGAAACACCATATATTTT; CDR3 protein: CASSFYRNTIYF
D gene: TRBD1; J gene: TRBJ1-2; V gene: TRBV7-2; clone size: -; CDR3 DNA: TGTGCCAGCAGCTTAGCGCACCACCTCAGGGGGAACTATGGCTACACCTTC; CDR3 protein: CASSLAHHLRGNYGYTF
D gene: TRBD2; J gene: TRBJ2-1; V gene: TRBV4-2; clone size: -; CDR3 DNA: TGTGCCAGCAGCCAAGATCCTGCGGGACTAGACTACAATGAGCAGTTCTTC; CDR3 protein: CASSQDPAGLDYNEQFF
D gene: TRBD1; J gene: TRBJ1-5; V gene: TRBV2; clone size: once; CDR3 DNA: TGTGCCAGCAGTACCAGACAGGGGCCCTACAATCAGCCCCAGCATTTT; CDR3 protein: CASSTRQGPYNQPQHF
D gene: TRBD2; J gene: TRBJ2-3; V gene: TRBV5-4; clone size: many; CDR3 DNA: TGTGCCAGCAGCCCTACTAGCGCTAGCACAGATACGCAGTATTTT; CDR3 protein: CASSPTSASTDTQYF
D gene: -; J gene: TRBJ2-7; V gene: TRBV2; clone size: -; CDR3 DNA: TGTGCCAGCAGTGCGTGGTACGAGCAGTACTTC; CDR3 protein: CASSAWYEQYF
D gene: TRBD1; J gene: TRBJ2-7; V gene: TRBV4-1; clone size: -; CDR3 DNA: TGCGCCAGCAGCCAAGCCCCCGGACAGGGTAGACTCTACGAGCAGTACTTC; CDR3 protein: CASSQAPGQGRLYEQYF
D gene: -; J gene: TRBJ2-1; V gene: TRBV5-1; clone size: -; CDR3 DNA: TGCGCCAGCAGCTTGGGGGCTTTTAGCTCCTACAATGAGCAGTTCTTC; CDR3 protein: CASSLGAFSSYNEQFF
D gene: -; J gene: TRBJ1-5; V gene: TRBV5-8; clone size: once; CDR3 DNA: TGTGCCAGCAGCTTGTGGGTCGCTGGCTATAGCAATCAGCCCCAGCATTTT; CDR3 protein: CASSLWVAGYSNQPQHF
D gene: -; J gene: TRBJ2-5; V gene: TRBV18; clone size: -; CDR3 DNA: TGTGCCAGCTCACCTTATCGAGACACGAAAGAGACCCAGTACTTC; CDR3 protein: CASSPYRDTKETQYF
D gene: -; J gene: TRBJ2-3; V gene: TRBV6-6; clone size: -; CDR3 DNA: TGTGCCAGCAGTGTCCGGGACGCCAGCACAGATACGCAGTATTTT; CDR3 protein: CASSVRDASTDTQYF
D gene: -; J gene: TRBJ2-7; V gene: TRBV6-5; clone size: -; CDR3 DNA: TGTGCCAGCAGTGGCGGCGGGACAGCGACCTACGAGCAGTACTTC; CDR3 protein: CASSGGGTATYEQYF
D gene: -; J gene: TRBJ1-1; V gene: TRBV11-2; clone size: -; CDR3 DNA: TGTGCCAGCAGCGGGCGACAGGTTCCCCCTTATCAAACGGGTGAAGCTTTCTTT; CDR3 protein: CASSGRQVPPYQTGEAFF
D gene: TRBD1; J gene: TRBJ1-1; V gene: TRBV4-3; clone size: -; CDR3 DNA: TGCGCCAGCAGCCAAGAGGGGCCAGGGGGTAGGAACACTGAAGCTTTCTTT; CDR3 protein: CASSQEGPGGRNTEAFF
D gene: TRBD2; J gene: TRBJ2-5; V gene: TRBV6-6; clone size: -; CDR3 DNA: TGTGCCAGCAGTCACGGGACTAGAGGGCGAGAGACCCAGTACTTC; CDR3 protein: CASSHGTRGRETQYF
D gene: TRBD2; J gene: TRBJ2-3; V gene: TRBV27; clone size: -; CDR3 DNA: TGTGCCAGCAGTTTAATGGCGGGAGGGTACACAGATACGCAGTATTTT; CDR3 protein: CASSLMAGGYTDTQYF
D gene: -; J gene: TRBJ1-1; V gene: TRBV6-1; clone size: -; CDR3 DNA: TGTGCCAGCAGTGAAACAGGTCCAGAGAGTGAAGCTTTCTTT; CDR3 protein: CASSETGPESEAFF
D gene: TRBD1; J gene: TRBJ2-7; V gene: TRBV30; clone size: -; CDR3 DNA: TGTGCCTGGCGGGACAGCCACCGGGTCCTCGACACCTACGAGCAGTACTTC; CDR3 protein: CAWRDSHRVLDTYEQYF
D gene: -; J gene: TRBJ1-1; V gene: TRBV5-1; clone size: once; CDR3 DNA: TGCGCCAGCAGCCTGGTATTCGGGGACACTGAAGCTTTCTTT; CDR3 protein: CASSLVFGDTEAFF
D gene: -; J gene: TRBJ2-7; V gene: TRBV11-1; clone size: -; CDR3 DNA: TGTGCCAGCAGCCTGGACAGACTTTACTCCTACGAGCAGTACTTC; CDR3 protein: CASSLDRLYSYEQYF
D gene: -; J gene: TRBJ1-4; V gene: TRBV2; clone size: -; CDR3 DNA: TGTGCCAGCAGTCCATCCAGAGCAACTAATGAAAAACTGTTTTTT; CDR3 protein: CASSPSRATNEKLFF
D gene: -; J gene: TRBJ2-6; V gene: TRBV2; clone size: -; CDR3 DNA: TGTGCCAGCAGCGCCCCCAACTCTGGGGCCAACGTCCTGACTTTC; CDR3 protein: CASSAPNSGANVLTF
D gene: -; J gene: TRBJ1-3; V gene: TRBV6-1; clone size: few; CDR3 DNA: TGTGCCAGCAGTGAGGGTACCCGGGGAAACACCATATATTTT; CDR3 protein: CASSEGTRGNTIYF